This T cell receptor beta chain was sequenced for a study of regulatory T cells in long-lasting Graves disease. Researchers made TCR beta libraries by using iRepertoire HTBI primers and running Arm-PCR on CDR3 regions. TCRdb re-derived calls from the multiplex PCR reads in MiXCR, one entry per CDR3 protein. The data show under 450,000 distinct CDR3 sequences, with 15% to 20% seen just once and about 19% held by the top ten. Trimming cost V 7 bases and J 5 bases; bases outside gene matches: 4. Per germline, CDR1 MDHEN and CDR2 SYDVKM. The CDR3 sequence is 13 residues long. The time point is: newly diagnosed GD, antithyroid drugs for less than 3 months. RNA from PBMCs was the source of the TCR library. These data were also reused for a study on T cells in Graves' hyperthyroidism and ophthalmopathy. That work states: Stable hyperthyroidism was told apart from ophthalmopathy by a model built on 13 V-J features.

The material sequenced was peripheral blood mononuclear cells (PBMCs), taken at new diagnosis, from a patient treated with antithyroid drugs. This chain joins TRBV28 and TRBJ1-1; 10 bases are a match to TRBD1. The receptor's source is a woman aged 18-35 years with Graves disease. The CDR3 loop is CASMTGGRTEAFF. As DNA, the CDR3 is TGTGCCAGCATGACAGGGGGCAGGACTGAAGCTTTCTTT.